This record looks at one T cell receptor beta chain sequence and its context. This sample was taken from a study of T cell clonotyping in hematopoietic cell transplantation. Profiling relied on immunoSEQ multiplex PCR, and the TCRdb table lists in-frame clones only, not all of them. The sample has 25,000 to 30,000 clones, about 93% seen once. CDR1 and CDR2 (germline): LGHNA, YSLEER. J gave up 6 bases and V 0 bases, and 9 bases lay outside the gene matches. CDR3 size: 17 residues. The V call is TRBV4-3, the J call TRBJ2-7; TRBD1 matches at 12 bases. The TCR originated in a female patient aged 50-60 years who had an allogeneic stem cell transplant from a related donor, so the T cells may come from the graft donor. Some clones in this sample may be carry-over from other donors' samples. This specimen consisted of PBMCs, obtained 100 days after allogeneic stem cell transplant. The CDR3 spells CASSQDSPGQGAGEQYF. As DNA, the CDR3 is TGCGCCAGCAGCCAAGATTCCCCGGGACAGGGGGCCGGCGAGCAGTACTTC.